The 2 T cell receptor beta chains listed next were all sequenced from one sample in a study of CD8 T cells in Susac syndrome. It was with random hexamers that roughly 0.45 to 1 ug RNA was reverse transcribed. TCRdb reprocessed the immunoSEQ multiplex PCR reads via MiXCR and lists one record per CDR3 protein. The table shows over 20,000 distinct CDR3 sequences, with 90% to 95% occurring only once. The sequenced sample consisted of CD8+ T cells from PBMCs. These receptors came from a human donor with Susac syndrome.

The rearrangement uses TRBV5-1 and TRBJ2-7, with 12 bases identical to TRBD1. This CDR3 spans 16 amino acids. V was pared by 3 bases and J by 4 bases, with 8 bases of the junction left unmatched. Germline assignment: CDR1 SGHRS and CDR2 YFSETQ. CDR3 coding DNA: TGCGCCAGCAGCTGGGCTCCGGGACAGGGGGCTTACGAGCAGTACTTC. Its translation: CASSWAPGQGAYEQYF.

The chain's CDR3 is CSVGGFAEAFF. The DNA of the CDR3 is TGCAGCGTTGGGGGGTTCGCTGAAGCTTTCTTT. This rearrangement joins TRBV29-1 to TRBJ1-1; a possible D gene is TRBD1 (5 bases). Germline V lookup: CDR1 SQVTM, CDR2 ANQGSEA. Trimming removed 4 bases at V and 6 bases at J, with 9 bases between. CDR3 length: 11 amino acids. Looking up the rest from reference TRBV29-1 and TRBJ1-1 gives the full variable domain: SAVISQKPSRDICQRGTSLTIQCQVDSQVTMMFWYRQQPGQSLTLIATANQGSEATYESGFVIDKFPISRPNLTFSTLTVSNMSPEDSSIYLCSVGGFAEAFFGQGTRLTVV.